Following are 16 T cell receptor beta chains from one sample sequenced in a study of low-dose radiotherapy and immunotherapy resistance in tumors. This sample's time point: after trial treatment. Treatment of the sample: LDRT plus nivolumab, ipilimumab, low-dose cyclophosphamide and aspirin (RACIN trial). Primers targeting TRAV and TRBV primed first-strand cDNA, covering alpha and beta chains. With a V-primer adapter and a constant-region primer, TCRs were amplified for around 21 PCR cycles. TCRdb re-called the reads through MiXCR, storing one row per CDR3 protein. Of around 80,000 distinct CDR3 sequences detected, less than 20% appear once; the ten largest clones hold less than 1.5%. The input for sequencing was PBMCs, taken after low-dose radiotherapy plus immunotherapy. Receptor source: a male donor with prostate cancer.

The chain combines TRBV18 with TRBJ1-1, with 8 positions matching TRBD1. The V gene end was trimmed by 5 bases and the J gene end by 5 bases; junction bases not matched to a gene: 4. CDR1 KGHSH and CDR2 LQKENI come from the germline V gene. CDR3 length: 13 residues. The CDR3 DNA is TGTGCCAGCTCAGACAGGACAGGGACTGAAGCTTTCTTT. Residues: CASSDRTGTEAFF.

This clonotype was observed at least ten times. This chain links TRBV7-2 with TRBJ2-7, with 9 bases matching TRBD1. Germline CDR1 is SGHTA and CDR2 is FQGNSA. There are 13 residues in the CDR3. J lost 3 bases, V lost 7 bases, and 4 bases had no gene match. CDR3 bases: TGTGCCAGCACCCTGACAGGGGGCTACGAGCAGTACTTC. The encoded protein is CASTLTGGYEQYF. The full variable domain, in which reference TRBV7-2 and TRBJ2-7 provide the parts outside the CDR3, is GAGVSQSPSNKVTEKGKDVELRCDPISGHTALYWYRQSLGQGLEFLIYFQGNSAPDKSGLPSDRFSAERTGGSVSTLTIQRTQQEDSAVYLCASTLTGGYEQYFGPGTRLTVT.

This chain uses TRBV7-8 with TRBJ2-2; 11 nucleotides align to TRBD1. The V gene's germline CDR1 is SGHVS and CDR2 FQNEAQ. J gave up 6 bases and V 4 bases, and 4 bases lay outside the gene matches. This CDR3 contains 15 residues. The CDR3 spells CASSSAGQGAGELFF. CDR3 DNA sequence: TGTGCCAGCAGCTCCGCGGGACAGGGGGCCGGGGAGCTGTTTTTT.

Many counts were recorded for this clonotype. V is TRBV29-1 and J is TRBJ2-7, with a possible D match to TRBD1 (5 bases). The CDR3 contains 12 residues. Per the germline V gene, CDR1 is SQVTM and CDR2 is ANQGSEA. V lost 6 bases to trimming and J lost 2 bases, with 11 bases between them. The DNA for the CDR3 is TGCAGCGTGACAGCGCTGACCTACGAGCAGTACTTC. It specifies CSVTALTYEQYF.

This clonotype occurred many times. V gene TRBV28 combines with J gene TRBJ2-7, with a weak D call TRBD2 (5 bases). The CDR3 totals 11 residues. V lost 6 bases and J lost 3, with 6 bases in between. CDR1 is MDHEN and CDR2 is SYDVKM in the germline V gene. CDR3 residues: CASSRGYEQYF. In nucleotides, the CDR3 is TGTGCCAGCAGCCGGGGCTACGAGCAGTACTTC.

This clonotype was seen ten or more times. The V and J genes are TRBV7-2 and TRBJ1-1; no clear D. The CDR3 runs to 12 residues. CDR1 SGHTA and CDR2 FQGNSA come from the germline V gene. Trimming took off 5 bases at V and 5 bases at J, with 9 bases between the two ends. CDR3: CASSGVWTEAFF. CDR3 sequence (DNA): TGTGCCAGCAGCGGGGTGTGGACTGAAGCTTTCTTT. The full variable domain, with the rest looked up from reference TRBV7-2 and TRBJ1-1, is GAGVSQSPSNKVTEKGKDVELRCDPISGHTALYWYRQSLGQGLEFLIYFQGNSAPDKSGLPSDRFSAERTGGSVSTLTIQRTQQEDSAVYLCASSGVWTEAFFGQGTRLTVV.

There are a few counts of this clonotype. The chain couples TRBV20-1 to TRBJ2-3; D possibly uses TRBD1 or TRBD2 (5 bases each). The germline gives CDR1 DFQATT, CDR2 SNEGSKA (reference sequence). Trimming pared 2 bases from V and 4 bases from J, leaving 13 bases between. The CDR3 covers 14 residues. CDR3 sequence (DNA): TGCAGTGCTAGACGAGGGGCGAGGGCAGATACGCAGTATTTT. It is translated as CSARRGARADTQYF.

As regards this clonotype: The DNA is left out, because the CDR3 cannot be placed on it with certainty; the CDR3 is given as TCRdb lists it. The J gene is TRBJ2-2, the V gene TRBV7-2; the table's D call, TRBD1, has no DNA check behind it. The germline V gene has CDR1 SGHTA and CDR2 FQGNSA. From its first to its last residue, the CDR3 has 19 amino acids. CDR3 in amino acids: CASSLGQMNTGELFFFFFF.

This clonotype was detected ten times or more. J is TRBJ2-7 and V is TRBV19, with 11 nucleotides matching TRBD2. The ends lost 6 bases at V and 5 bases at J; junction bases unmatched: 6. The CDR3 extends over 14 amino acids. Germline CDR1 LNHDA, CDR2 SQIVND (reference sequence). The CDR3 loop reads CASSQSSGGNEQYF. CDR3 sequence (DNA): TGTGCCAGTAGCCAATCTAGCGGGGGGAACGAGCAGTACTTC.

This clonotype showed up many times. This sequence joins TRBV2 and TRBJ2-1; 12 positions agree with TRBD2. The germline CDR1 and CDR2 sequences are SNHLY and FYNNEI. This CDR3 is 15 amino acids long. Losses at the gene ends were 1 base for V and 9 bases for J; bases not matched to a gene: 4. CDR3 DNA: TGTGCCAGCAGTGAAGTTCTAGCGGGAGGGCTTGAGCAGTTCTTC. Protein sequence: CASSEVLAGGLEQFF.

In its sample, this clonotype was seen many times. CDR3 protein: CASSFQGYSNQPQHF. The CDR3 region has the DNA TGTGCCAGCAGTTTCCAGGGCTATAGCAATCAGCCCCAGCATTTT. The chain has TRBV28 and TRBJ1-5; TRBD1 is a possible D gene (5 bases). V lost 3 bases to trimming and J lost 0 bases, with 9 bases between them. This CDR3 has 15 residues. Per the germline V gene, CDR1 is MDHEN and CDR2 is SYDVKM.

This clonotype was seen a handful of times. The junction departs from the called germline gene at one end, perhaps through a read error. The V and J genes are TRBV5-3 and TRBJ1-4, with D perhaps TRBD1 (5 bases). TRBV5-3 is an ORF for which the function is uncertain. The CDR3 has 15 residues. CDR3 nucleotides: TGTGCCAGCAGCTTGGTCGGGGGGAGAAATGAAAAACTGTTTTTT. As protein: CASSLVGGRNEKLFF.

Of note for this clonotype: A read error may account for a junction end that differs from germline. CDR3 nucleotide sequence: TGTGCCACCTGCGGAGTTGGTCAGGCGAGCACCGGGGAGCTGTATTTT. Amino acids: CATCGVGQASTGELYF. The chain has TRBV24-1 and TRBJ2-2; D might be TRBD2 (5 bases). Germline CDR1 is KGHDR and CDR2 is SFDVKD. This CDR3 comprises 16 residues.

This clonotype was detected many times. The chain recombines TRBV4-3 with TRBJ2-2; TRBD2 agrees at 7 bases. The trim removed 0 bases at V and 7 bases at J, leaving 8 bases unmatched. The CDR3 length is 16 residues. Germline V gene lookup returns CDR1 LGHNA and CDR2 YSLEER. This CDR3 is CASSQEGRASVGELFF. The CDR3 DNA follows: TGCGCCAGCAGCCAAGAGGGGAGGGCCTCTGTCGGGGAGCTGTTTTTT.

This clonotype was seen at least ten times. This rearrangement joins TRBV6-2 or TRBV6-3 to TRBJ2-1, with D possibly TRBD1 on 6 matching bases. This CDR3 has 15 residues. V gave up 7 bases and J gave up 8 bases, with 21 bases separating them. CDR1 is MNHEY and CDR2 is SVGEGT in the germline V gene. Here the CDR3 DNA reads TGTGCCAGCACACCGGGACAAGGTTTAGGGGATGAGCAGTTCTTC. This codes for CASTPGQGLGDEQFF.

This clonotype was seen ten or more times. V gene TRBV10-3 combines with J gene TRBJ1-2, with D possibly TRBD1 on 5 matching bases. The CDR3 consists of 14 residues. The germline V gene encodes CDR1 ENHRY and CDR2 SYGVKD. Trimming left V 0 bases short and J 2 bases short, with 7 bases between. The CDR3 coding sequence is TGTGCCATCAGTGAGTCGCGGGGGAACTATGGCTACACCTTC. Translated, it gives CAISESRGNYGYTF.